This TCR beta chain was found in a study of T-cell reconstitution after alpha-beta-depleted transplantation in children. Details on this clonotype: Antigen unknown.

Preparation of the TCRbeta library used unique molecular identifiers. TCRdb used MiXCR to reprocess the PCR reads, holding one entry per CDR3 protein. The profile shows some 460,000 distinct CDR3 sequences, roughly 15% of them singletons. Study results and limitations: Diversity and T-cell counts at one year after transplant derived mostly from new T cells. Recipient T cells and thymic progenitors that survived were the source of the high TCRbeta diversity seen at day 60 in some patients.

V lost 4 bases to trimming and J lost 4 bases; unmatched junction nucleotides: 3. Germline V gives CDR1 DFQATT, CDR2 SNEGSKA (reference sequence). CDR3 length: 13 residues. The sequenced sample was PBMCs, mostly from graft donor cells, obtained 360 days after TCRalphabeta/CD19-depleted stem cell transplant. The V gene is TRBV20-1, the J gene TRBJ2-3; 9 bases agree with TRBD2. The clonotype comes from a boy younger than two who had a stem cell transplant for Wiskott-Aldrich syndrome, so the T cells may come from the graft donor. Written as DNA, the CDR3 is TGCAGTGCTAAAGGACTAGCGTCAGATACGCAGTATTTT. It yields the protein CSAKGLASDTQYF.